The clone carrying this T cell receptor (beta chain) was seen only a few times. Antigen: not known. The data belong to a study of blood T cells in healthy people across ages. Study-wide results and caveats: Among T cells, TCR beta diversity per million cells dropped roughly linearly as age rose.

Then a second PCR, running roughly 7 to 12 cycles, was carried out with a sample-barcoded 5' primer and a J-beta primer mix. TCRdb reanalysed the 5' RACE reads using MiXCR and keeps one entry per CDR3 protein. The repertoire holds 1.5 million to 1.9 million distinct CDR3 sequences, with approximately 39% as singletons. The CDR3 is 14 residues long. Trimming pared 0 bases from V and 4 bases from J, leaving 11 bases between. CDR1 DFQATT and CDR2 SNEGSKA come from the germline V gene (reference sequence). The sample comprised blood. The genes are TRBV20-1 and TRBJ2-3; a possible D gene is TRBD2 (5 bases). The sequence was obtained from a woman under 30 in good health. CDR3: CSARDRGSADTQYF. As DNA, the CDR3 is TGCAGTGCTAGAGATCGAGGTAGCGCAGATACGCAGTATTTT.